This is a list of T cell receptor beta chains from one sample in a study of T cell responses to AZD1222 COVID-19 vaccine. Method: immunoSEQ multiplex PCR; TCRdb's copy keeps in-frame clones and lacks some. The table shows 90,000 to 130,000 clones, with about 86% occurring only once. The material was peripheral blood, obtained on day 0 of AZD1222 vaccination. The receptors stem from an adult in good health. Both conserved end residues are part of each CDR3. D genes are given only for firm matches. Where a row states a size, it is once, few, many or the class of an expanded clone; other rows omit it.

d_gene: TRBD2
len: 13
j_gene: TRBJ2-5
abundance: -
v_gene: TRBV2
CDR3aa: CASSASGGETQYF
CDR3nt: TGTGCCAGCAGTGCGTCGGGGGGAGAGACCCAGTACTTC

d_gene: -
len: 13
j_gene: TRBJ1-2
abundance: -
v_gene: TRBV9
CDR3aa: CASAGGELRGYTF
CDR3nt: TGTGCCAGCGCGGGGGGTGAGCTTCGGGGCTACACCTTC

d_gene: TRBD1
len: 14
j_gene: TRBJ2-7
abundance: -
v_gene: TRBV2
CDR3aa: CASSLVTGSYEQYF
CDR3nt: TGTGCCAGCAGTCTCGTGACAGGGTCCTACGAGCAGTACTTC

d_gene: TRBD1
len: 15
j_gene: TRBJ2-7
abundance: -
v_gene: TRBV7-9
CDR3aa: CASSRDRGGRDEQYF
CDR3nt: TGTGCCAGCAGTCGGGACAGGGGAGGTCGGGACGAGCAGTACTTC

d_gene: -
len: 15
j_gene: TRBJ2-7
abundance: -
v_gene: TRBV19
CDR3aa: CASSAPGAYGYEQYF
CDR3nt: TGTGCCAGTAGTGCCCCGGGGGCCTACGGCTACGAGCAGTACTTC

d_gene: TRBD1
len: 18
j_gene: TRBJ1-3
abundance: -
v_gene: TRBV5-6
CDR3aa: CASSLRAGTGVQGNTIYF
CDR3nt: TGTGCCAGCAGTCTGAGAGCCGGGACAGGGGTGCAAGGAAACACCATATATTTT

d_gene: -
len: 13
j_gene: TRBJ2-7
abundance: -
v_gene: TRBV7-9
CDR3aa: CASSPRVSYEQYF
CDR3nt: TGTGCCAGCAGCCCCAGGGTCTCCTACGAGCAGTACTTC

d_gene: -
len: 16
j_gene: TRBJ2-5
abundance: -
v_gene: TRBV6-5
CDR3aa: CASSWGRGPQPETQYF
CDR3nt: TGTGCCAGCAGTTGGGGTCGGGGCCCTCAACCGGAGACCCAGTACTTC

d_gene: TRBD1
len: 14
j_gene: TRBJ1-1
abundance: -
v_gene: TRBV2
CDR3aa: CASSLQGADTEAFF
CDR3nt: TGTGCCAGCAGTCTACAGGGGGCGGACACTGAAGCTTTCTTT

d_gene: TRBD1
len: 14
j_gene: TRBJ2-7
abundance: -
v_gene: TRBV6-6
CDR3aa: CASSKTRDSGQGYF
CDR3nt: TGTGCCAGCAGTAAAACCCGAGATTCGGGACAGGGGTACTTC

d_gene: -
len: 14
j_gene: TRBJ2-7
abundance: -
v_gene: TRBV2
CDR3aa: CASSLQVFSYEQYF
CDR3nt: TGTGCCAGCAGTTTGCAGGTATTCTCCTACGAGCAGTACTTC

d_gene: TRBD1
len: 12
j_gene: TRBJ1-2
abundance: few
v_gene: TRBV12-3/TRBV12-4
CDR3aa: CASTGQGGGYTF
CDR3nt: TGTGCCAGCACCGGACAGGGAGGGGGCTACACCTTC

d_gene: TRBD1
len: 14
j_gene: TRBJ2-7
abundance: -
v_gene: TRBV29-1
CDR3aa: CSAELTGQGYEQYF
CDR3nt: TGCAGCGCCGAACTCACGGGACAGGGCTACGAGCAGTACTTC

d_gene: -
len: 14
j_gene: TRBJ1-1
abundance: -
v_gene: TRBV11-3
CDR3aa: CASSLGGDNTEAFF
CDR3nt: TGTGCCAGCAGCTTAGGGGGGGATAACACTGAAGCTTTCTTT

d_gene: -
len: 14
j_gene: TRBJ2-5
abundance: -
v_gene: TRBV13
CDR3aa: CASSPLRAQETQYF
CDR3nt: TGTGCCAGCAGCCCCCTCAGGGCCCAAGAGACCCAGTACTTC

d_gene: -
len: 13
j_gene: TRBJ2-2
abundance: few
v_gene: TRBV10-1
CDR3aa: CATRQDLTGELFF
CDR3nt: TGCGCCACCAGACAGGATCTGACCGGGGAGCTGTTTTTT

d_gene: -
len: 16
j_gene: TRBJ1-2
abundance: -
v_gene: TRBV4-3
CDR3aa: CASSQDLQELNYGYTF
CDR3nt: TGCGCCAGCAGCCAAGATTTGCAGGAACTTAACTATGGCTACACCTTC

d_gene: -
len: 18
j_gene: TRBJ1-5
abundance: -
v_gene: TRBV6-2/TRBV6-3
CDR3aa: CASSYDWGRGFNNQPQHF
CDR3nt: TGTGCCAGCAGTTACGATTGGGGCAGGGGATTTAACAATCAGCCCCAGCATTTT

d_gene: -
len: 17
j_gene: TRBJ1-4
abundance: -
v_gene: TRBV28
CDR3aa: CASSLRIGGPPNEKLFF
CDR3nt: TGTGCCAGCAGTCTCCGGATCGGGGGGCCACCTAATGAAAAACTGTTTTTT

d_gene: TRBD2
len: 16
j_gene: TRBJ2-2
abundance: -
v_gene: TRBV6-2/TRBV6-3
CDR3aa: CASSRGTSGGAGELFF
CDR3nt: TGTGCCAGCAGCCGCGGGACTAGCGGGGGCGCCGGGGAGCTGTTTTTT

d_gene: TRBD2
len: 14
j_gene: TRBJ2-7
abundance: -
v_gene: TRBV7-9
CDR3aa: CASSLKAGGYEQYF
CDR3nt: TGTGCCAGCAGCTTAAAGGCGGGGGGCTACGAGCAGTACTTC

d_gene: -
len: 15
j_gene: TRBJ1-4
abundance: once
v_gene: TRBV9
CDR3aa: CASSVVDGSAEKLFF
CDR3nt: TGTGCCAGCAGCGTAGTGGATGGTTCGGCAGAAAAACTGTTTTTT

d_gene: TRBD2
len: 14
j_gene: TRBJ2-3
abundance: few
v_gene: TRBV5-1
CDR3aa: CASSPRGVTDTQYF
CDR3nt: TGCGCCAGCAGCCCACGGGGGGTAACAGATACGCAGTATTTT

d_gene: TRBD2
len: 14
j_gene: TRBJ2-1
abundance: -
v_gene: TRBV19
CDR3aa: CASSVAGARNEQFF
CDR3nt: TGTGCCAGTAGCGTAGCGGGGGCGCGGAATGAGCAGTTCTTC

d_gene: TRBD1
len: 13
j_gene: TRBJ2-7
abundance: -
v_gene: TRBV2
CDR3aa: CASSTGGRYEQYF
CDR3nt: TGTGCCAGCAGTACAGGGGGCCGATACGAGCAGTACTTC

d_gene: -
len: 14
j_gene: TRBJ2-7
abundance: -
v_gene: TRBV5-4
CDR3aa: CASSLAFGAREQYF
CDR3nt: TGTGCCAGCAGCTTGGCCTTTGGGGCGCGGGAGCAGTACTTC

d_gene: TRBD1
len: 14
j_gene: TRBJ1-2
abundance: -
v_gene: TRBV5-6
CDR3aa: CASSLIGGGYGYTF
CDR3nt: TGTGCCAGCAGCTTGATAGGGGGCGGCTATGGCTACACCTTC

d_gene: TRBD1
len: 15
j_gene: TRBJ2-7
abundance: -
v_gene: TRBV19
CDR3aa: CASSGAGQGSDEQYF
CDR3nt: TGTGCCAGTAGTGGGGCAGGACAGGGGTCCGACGAGCAGTACTTC

d_gene: TRBD1
len: 17
j_gene: TRBJ1-1
abundance: once
v_gene: TRBV11-2
CDR3aa: CASSLGRLQGEGTEAFF
CDR3nt: TGTGCCAGCAGCTTAGGACGTCTCCAGGGGGAGGGCACTGAAGCTTTCTTT

d_gene: TRBD1
len: 16
j_gene: TRBJ2-7
abundance: -
v_gene: TRBV5-1
CDR3aa: CASSLGGTGGLEEQYF
CDR3nt: TGCGCCAGCAGCTTGGGCGGGACAGGGGGTTTGGAAGAGCAGTACTTC

d_gene: TRBD2
len: 18
j_gene: TRBJ2-1
abundance: -
v_gene: TRBV30
CDR3aa: CAWSYSPNLAGGPSEQFF
CDR3nt: TGTGCCTGGAGCTACTCCCCCAACCTAGCGGGGGGGCCGAGTGAGCAGTTCTTC

d_gene: -
len: 15
j_gene: TRBJ2-2
abundance: -
v_gene: TRBV24-1
CDR3aa: CATSDLGGNTGELFF
CDR3nt: TGTGCCACCAGTGATTTAGGGGGGAACACCGGGGAGCTGTTTTTT

d_gene: -
len: 14
j_gene: TRBJ1-1
abundance: -
v_gene: TRBV5-5
CDR3aa: CASSLGDGKAEAFF
CDR3nt: TGTGCCAGCAGCTTGGGGGACGGGAAGGCTGAAGCTTTCTTT

d_gene: -
len: 13
j_gene: TRBJ2-2
abundance: once
v_gene: TRBV18
CDR3aa: CASSPQGNGELFF
CDR3nt: TGTGCCAGCTCACCGCAGGGTAACGGGGAGCTGTTTTTT

d_gene: -
len: 15
j_gene: TRBJ1-4
abundance: -
v_gene: TRBV5-1
CDR3aa: CASSLSGSTNEKLFF
CDR3nt: TGCGCCAGCAGCTTGTCAGGCTCAACTAATGAAAAACTGTTTTTT

d_gene: -
len: 17
j_gene: TRBJ1-5
abundance: -
v_gene: TRBV5-6
CDR3aa: CASSSLGRSPSNQPQHF
CDR3nt: TGTGCCAGCAGCTCGTTAGGACGTAGCCCAAGCAATCAGCCCCAGCATTTT

d_gene: -
len: 14
j_gene: TRBJ1-2
abundance: -
v_gene: TRBV15
CDR3aa: CATSRPRTDNGYTF
CDR3nt: TGTGCCACCAGCCGACCGAGGACGGACAATGGCTACACCTTC

d_gene: -
len: 11
j_gene: TRBJ2-3
abundance: -
v_gene: TRBV24-1
CDR3aa: CATRDTDTQYF
CDR3nt: TGTGCCACCCGAGACACAGATACGCAGTATTTT

d_gene: TRBD1
len: 13
j_gene: TRBJ1-1
abundance: few
v_gene: TRBV5-4
CDR3aa: CASSRGQGAGAFF
CDR3nt: TGTGCCAGCAGCCGGGGACAGGGGGCGGGAGCTTTCTTT

d_gene: -
len: 15
j_gene: TRBJ1-5
abundance: -
v_gene: TRBV30
CDR3aa: CAWSVRGPLRQPQHF
CDR3nt: TGTGCCTGGAGTGTGAGGGGACCCCTCCGCCAGCCCCAGCATTTT

d_gene: -
len: 14
j_gene: TRBJ1-1
abundance: few
v_gene: TRBV30
CDR3aa: CAWRGRGPNTEAFF
CDR3nt: TGTGCCTGGAGGGGTCGGGGGCCCAACACTGAAGCTTTCTTT

d_gene: TRBD1
len: 16
j_gene: TRBJ1-1
abundance: -
v_gene: TRBV19
CDR3aa: CASSIPGQGRNTEAFF
CDR3nt: TGTGCCAGTAGTATCCCCGGACAGGGAAGGAACACTGAAGCTTTCTTT

d_gene: TRBD1
len: 12
j_gene: TRBJ1-4
abundance: -
v_gene: TRBV4-1
CDR3aa: CASSQTGTKLFF
CDR3nt: TGCGCCAGCAGCCAGACAGGGACTAAACTGTTTTTT

d_gene: TRBD2
len: 19
j_gene: TRBJ2-3
abundance: -
v_gene: TRBV4-2
CDR3aa: CASSQGASPSGDRTDTQYF
CDR3nt: TGTGCCAGCAGCCAAGGGGCATCTCCGAGCGGGGACCGCACAGATACGCAGTATTTT

d_gene: -
len: 14
j_gene: TRBJ2-2
abundance: -
v_gene: TRBV7-9
CDR3aa: CASSQQGITGELFF
CDR3nt: TGTGCCAGCAGCCAACAGGGAATAACCGGGGAGCTGTTTTTT

d_gene: -
len: 15
j_gene: TRBJ2-4
abundance: -
v_gene: TRBV20-1
CDR3aa: CSASTQRAQKNIQYF
CDR3nt: TGCAGTGCTAGTACCCAGCGGGCCCAAAAAAACATTCAGTACTTC

d_gene: -
len: 13
j_gene: TRBJ1-6
abundance: -
v_gene: TRBV7-2
CDR3aa: CASSFRESSPLHF
CDR3nt: TGTGCCAGCAGCTTCCGGGAGAGTTCACCCCTCCACTTT

d_gene: -
len: 13
j_gene: TRBJ1-1
abundance: -
v_gene: TRBV7-2
CDR3aa: CASRGAWNTEAFF
CDR3nt: TGTGCCAGCAGGGGCGCTTGGAACACTGAAGCTTTCTTT

d_gene: -
len: 15
j_gene: TRBJ1-2
abundance: -
v_gene: TRBV9
CDR3aa: CASSPRTSVNYGYTF
CDR3nt: TGTGCCAGCAGCCCCCGGACATCCGTTAACTATGGCTACACCTTC

d_gene: TRBD1
len: 17
j_gene: TRBJ2-2
abundance: -
v_gene: TRBV3-1/TRBV3-2
CDR3aa: CASSPATGGANNGELFF
CDR3nt: TGTGCCAGCAGCCCGGCCACAGGGGGCGCTAATAACGGGGAGCTGTTTTTT

d_gene: -
len: 11
j_gene: TRBJ1-5
abundance: -
v_gene: TRBV6-1
CDR3aa: CASSDYQPQHF
CDR3nt: TGTGCCAGCAGTGATTATCAGCCCCAGCATTTT

d_gene: TRBD1
len: 15
j_gene: TRBJ1-5
abundance: -
v_gene: TRBV3-1/TRBV3-2
CDR3aa: CASSRQGGSNQPQHF
CDR3nt: TGTGCCAGCAGCCGACAGGGGGGGAGCAATCAGCCCCAGCATTTT

d_gene: TRBD2
len: 16
j_gene: TRBJ2-3
abundance: -
v_gene: TRBV11-1
CDR3aa: CASSLSYGGGTDTQYF
CDR3nt: TGTGCCAGCAGCTTAAGTTACGGGGGGGGCACAGATACGCAGTATTTT